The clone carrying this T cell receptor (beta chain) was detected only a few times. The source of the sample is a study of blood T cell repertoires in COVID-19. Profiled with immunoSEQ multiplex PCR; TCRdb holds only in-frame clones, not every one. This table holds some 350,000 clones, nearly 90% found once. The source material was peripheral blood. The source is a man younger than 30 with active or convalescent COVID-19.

The CDR3 sequence is CASRDKAGYSYEQYF. The CDR3 DNA sequence: TGTGCCAGCAGGGACAAGGCAGGATACTCCTACGAGCAGTACTTC. The V and J genes are TRBV2 and TRBJ2-7; D is possibly TRBD1 (5 bases). The CDR3 is 15 amino acids. Trimming took off 6 bases at V and 0 bases at J, with 15 bases between the two ends. Germline CDR1 reads SNHLY; CDR2 reads FYNNEI.